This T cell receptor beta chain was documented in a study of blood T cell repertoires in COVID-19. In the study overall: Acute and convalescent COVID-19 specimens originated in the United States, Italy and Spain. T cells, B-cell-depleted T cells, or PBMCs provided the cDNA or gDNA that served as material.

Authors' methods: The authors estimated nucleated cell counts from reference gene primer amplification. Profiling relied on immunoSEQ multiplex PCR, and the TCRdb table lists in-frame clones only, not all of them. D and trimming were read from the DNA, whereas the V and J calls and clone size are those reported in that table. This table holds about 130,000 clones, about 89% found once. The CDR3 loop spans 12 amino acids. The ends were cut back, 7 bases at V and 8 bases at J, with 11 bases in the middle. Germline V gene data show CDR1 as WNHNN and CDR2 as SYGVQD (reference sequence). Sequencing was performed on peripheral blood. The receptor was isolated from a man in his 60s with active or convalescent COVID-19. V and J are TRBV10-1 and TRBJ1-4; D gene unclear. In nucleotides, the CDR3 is TGCGCCAGCATTGCGGGCGAGGAAAAACTGTTTTTT. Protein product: CASIAGEEKLFF.